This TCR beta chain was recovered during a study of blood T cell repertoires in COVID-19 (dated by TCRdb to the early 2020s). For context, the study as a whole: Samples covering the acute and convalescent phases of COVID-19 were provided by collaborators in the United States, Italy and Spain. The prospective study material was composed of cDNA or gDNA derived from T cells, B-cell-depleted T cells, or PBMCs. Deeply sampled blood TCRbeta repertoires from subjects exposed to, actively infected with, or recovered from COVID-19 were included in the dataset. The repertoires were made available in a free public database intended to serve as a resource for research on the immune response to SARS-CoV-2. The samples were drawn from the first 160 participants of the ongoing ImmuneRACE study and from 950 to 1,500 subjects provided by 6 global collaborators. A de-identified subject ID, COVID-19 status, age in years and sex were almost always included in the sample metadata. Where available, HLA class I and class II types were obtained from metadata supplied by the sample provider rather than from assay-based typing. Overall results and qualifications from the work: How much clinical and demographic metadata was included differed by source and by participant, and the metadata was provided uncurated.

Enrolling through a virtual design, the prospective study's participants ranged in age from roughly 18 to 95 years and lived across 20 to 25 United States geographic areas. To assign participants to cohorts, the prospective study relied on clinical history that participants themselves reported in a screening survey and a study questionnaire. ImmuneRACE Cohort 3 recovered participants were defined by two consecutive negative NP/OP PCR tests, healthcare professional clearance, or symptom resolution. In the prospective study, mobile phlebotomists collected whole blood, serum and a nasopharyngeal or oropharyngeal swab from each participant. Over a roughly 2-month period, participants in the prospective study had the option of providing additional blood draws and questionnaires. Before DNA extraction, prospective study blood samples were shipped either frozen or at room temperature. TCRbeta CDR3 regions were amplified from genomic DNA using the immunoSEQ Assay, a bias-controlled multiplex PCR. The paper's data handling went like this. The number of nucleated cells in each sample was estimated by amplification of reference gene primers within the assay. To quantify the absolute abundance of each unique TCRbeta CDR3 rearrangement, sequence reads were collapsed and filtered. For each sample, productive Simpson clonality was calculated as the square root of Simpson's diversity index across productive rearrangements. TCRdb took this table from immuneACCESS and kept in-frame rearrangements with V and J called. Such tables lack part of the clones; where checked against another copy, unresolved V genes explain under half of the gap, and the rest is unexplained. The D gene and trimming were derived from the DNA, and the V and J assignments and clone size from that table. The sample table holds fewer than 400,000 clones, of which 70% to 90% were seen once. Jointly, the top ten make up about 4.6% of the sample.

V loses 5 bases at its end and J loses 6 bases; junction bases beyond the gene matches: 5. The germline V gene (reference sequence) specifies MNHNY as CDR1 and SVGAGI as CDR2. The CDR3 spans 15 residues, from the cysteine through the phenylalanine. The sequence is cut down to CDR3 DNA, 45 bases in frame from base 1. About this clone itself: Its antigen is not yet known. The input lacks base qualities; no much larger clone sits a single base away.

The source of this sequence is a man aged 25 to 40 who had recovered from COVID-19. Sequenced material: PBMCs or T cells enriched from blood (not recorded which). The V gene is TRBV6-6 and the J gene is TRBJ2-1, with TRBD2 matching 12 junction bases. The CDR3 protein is CASSTLAGGPNEQFF. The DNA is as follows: TGTGCCAGCAGTACACTAGCGGGGGGCCCCAATGAGCAGTTCTTC.